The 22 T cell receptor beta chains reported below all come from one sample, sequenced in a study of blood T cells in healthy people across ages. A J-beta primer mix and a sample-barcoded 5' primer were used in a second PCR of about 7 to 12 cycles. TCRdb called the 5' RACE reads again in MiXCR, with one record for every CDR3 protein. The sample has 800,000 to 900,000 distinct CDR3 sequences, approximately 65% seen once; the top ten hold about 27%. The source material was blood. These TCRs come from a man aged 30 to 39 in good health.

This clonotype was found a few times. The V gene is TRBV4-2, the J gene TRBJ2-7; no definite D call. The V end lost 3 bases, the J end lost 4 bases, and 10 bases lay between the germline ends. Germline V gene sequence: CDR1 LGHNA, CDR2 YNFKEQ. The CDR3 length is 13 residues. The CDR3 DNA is TGTGCCAGCAGCCATAACACCAAATACGAGCAGTACTTC. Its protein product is CASSHNTKYEQYF.

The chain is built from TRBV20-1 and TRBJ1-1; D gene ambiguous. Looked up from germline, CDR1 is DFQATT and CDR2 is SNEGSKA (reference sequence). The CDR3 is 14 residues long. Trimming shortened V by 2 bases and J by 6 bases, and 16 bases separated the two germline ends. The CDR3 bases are TGCAGTGCTAGAATTGTCCCGGGTGTCCCTGAAGCTTTCTTT. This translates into CSARIVPGVPEAFF.

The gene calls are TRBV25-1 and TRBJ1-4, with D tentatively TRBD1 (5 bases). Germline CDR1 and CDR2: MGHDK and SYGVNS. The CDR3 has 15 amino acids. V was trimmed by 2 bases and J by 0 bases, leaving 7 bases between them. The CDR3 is CASSERGATNEKLFF. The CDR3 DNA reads TGTGCCAGCAGTGAAAGGGGTGCAACTAATGAAAAACTGTTTTTT.

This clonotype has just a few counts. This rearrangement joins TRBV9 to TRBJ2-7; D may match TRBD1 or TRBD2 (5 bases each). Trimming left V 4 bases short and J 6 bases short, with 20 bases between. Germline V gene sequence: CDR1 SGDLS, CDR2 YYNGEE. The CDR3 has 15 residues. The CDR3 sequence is CASSLGGVGSGEQYF. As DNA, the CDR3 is TGTGCCAGCAGCCTTGGGGGAGTAGGGTCTGGCGAGCAGTACTTC.

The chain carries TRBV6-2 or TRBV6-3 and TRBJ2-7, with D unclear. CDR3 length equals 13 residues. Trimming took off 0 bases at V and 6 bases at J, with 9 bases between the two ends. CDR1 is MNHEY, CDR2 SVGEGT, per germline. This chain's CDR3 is CASSYSVWGEQYF. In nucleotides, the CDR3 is TGTGCCAGCAGTTACTCAGTCTGGGGCGAGCAGTACTTC.

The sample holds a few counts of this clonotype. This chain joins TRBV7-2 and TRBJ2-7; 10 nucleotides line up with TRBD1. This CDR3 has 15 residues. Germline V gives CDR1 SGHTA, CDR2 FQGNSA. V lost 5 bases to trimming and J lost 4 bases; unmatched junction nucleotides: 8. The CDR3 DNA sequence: TGTGCCAGCAGCCTTTCGGGACAGGGGTTTTACGAGCAGTACTTC. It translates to CASSLSGQGFYEQYF.

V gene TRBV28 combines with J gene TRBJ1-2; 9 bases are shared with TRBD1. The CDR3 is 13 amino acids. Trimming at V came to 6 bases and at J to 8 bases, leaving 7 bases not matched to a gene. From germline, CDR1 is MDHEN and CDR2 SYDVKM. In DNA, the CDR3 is TGTGCCAGCAGCCGGACAGGGGAGTACGGCTACACCTTC. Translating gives CASSRTGEYGYTF.

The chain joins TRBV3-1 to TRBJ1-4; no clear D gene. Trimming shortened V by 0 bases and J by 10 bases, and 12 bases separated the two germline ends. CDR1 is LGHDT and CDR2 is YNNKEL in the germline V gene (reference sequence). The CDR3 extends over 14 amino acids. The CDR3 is CASSQDRGGGKLFF. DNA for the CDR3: TGTGCCAGCAGCCAAGATCGGGGAGGAGGAAAACTGTTTTTT. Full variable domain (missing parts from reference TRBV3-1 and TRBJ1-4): DTAVSQTPKYLVTQMGNDKSIKCEQNLGHDTMYWYKQDSKKFLKIMFSYNNKELIINETVPNRFSPKSPDKAHLNLHINSLELGDSAVYFCASSQDRGGGKLFFGSGTQLSVL.

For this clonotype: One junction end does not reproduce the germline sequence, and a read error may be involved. For the CDR3, the DNA is TGTGCCAGCAGCCTCAAACAGGGCTCCTACGAGCGGTACTTC. It translates to CASSLKQGSYERYF. The chain employs TRBV5-5 and TRBJ2-7; TRBD1 is a possible D gene (6 bases). The CDR3 extends over 14 amino acids. CDR1 and CDR2 from the germline V gene are SGHKS and YYEKEE (reference sequence).

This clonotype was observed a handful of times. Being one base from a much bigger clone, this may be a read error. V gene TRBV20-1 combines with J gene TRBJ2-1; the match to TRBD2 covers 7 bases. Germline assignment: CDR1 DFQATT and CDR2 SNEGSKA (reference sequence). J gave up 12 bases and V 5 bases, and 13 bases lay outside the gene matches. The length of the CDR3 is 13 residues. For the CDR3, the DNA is TGCAGTGCTGATCCGGTGGGGGGGAGGGTGCAGTTCTTC. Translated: CSADPVGGRVQFF.

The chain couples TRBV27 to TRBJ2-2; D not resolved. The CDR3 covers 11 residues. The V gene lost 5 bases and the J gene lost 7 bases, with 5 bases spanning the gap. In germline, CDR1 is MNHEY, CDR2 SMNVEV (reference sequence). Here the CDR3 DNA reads TGTGCCAGCAGTCTGGACGGGGAGCTGTTTTTT. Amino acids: CASSLDGELFF.

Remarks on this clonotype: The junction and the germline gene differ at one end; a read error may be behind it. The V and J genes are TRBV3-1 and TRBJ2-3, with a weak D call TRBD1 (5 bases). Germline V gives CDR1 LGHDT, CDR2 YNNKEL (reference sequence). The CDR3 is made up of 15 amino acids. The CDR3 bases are TGTGCCAGCACCCAAGAAGGGGCTTCGGGAGATACGCAGTATTTT. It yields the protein CASTQEGASGDTQYF.

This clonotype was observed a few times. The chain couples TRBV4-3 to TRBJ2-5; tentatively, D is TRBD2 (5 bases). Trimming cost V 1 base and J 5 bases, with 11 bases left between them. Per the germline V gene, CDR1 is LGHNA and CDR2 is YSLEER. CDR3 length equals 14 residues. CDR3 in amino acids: CASSQVIASETQYF. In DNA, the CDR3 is TGCGCCAGCAGCCAAGTTATAGCTAGCGAGACCCAGTACTTC.

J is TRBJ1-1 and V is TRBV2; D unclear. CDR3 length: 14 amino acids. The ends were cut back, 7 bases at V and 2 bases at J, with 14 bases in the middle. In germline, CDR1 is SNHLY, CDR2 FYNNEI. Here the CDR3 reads CASTSTPINTEAFF. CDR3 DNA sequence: TGTGCCAGCACCTCAACGCCTATCAACACTGAAGCTTTCTTT.

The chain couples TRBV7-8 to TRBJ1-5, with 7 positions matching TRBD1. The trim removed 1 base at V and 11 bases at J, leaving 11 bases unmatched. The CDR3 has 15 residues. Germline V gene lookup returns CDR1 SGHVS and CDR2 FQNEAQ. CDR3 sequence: CASSLGTGPGRSQHF. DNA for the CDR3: TGTGCCAGCAGCTTAGGGACAGGCCCCGGGAGGTCCCAGCATTTT.

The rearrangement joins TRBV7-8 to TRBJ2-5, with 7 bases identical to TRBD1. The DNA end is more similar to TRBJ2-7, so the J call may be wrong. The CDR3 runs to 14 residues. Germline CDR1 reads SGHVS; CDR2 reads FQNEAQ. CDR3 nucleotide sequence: TGTGCCAGCAGCTCTAGGACAGGTGACTACGAGCAGTACTTC. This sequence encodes CASSSRTGDYEQYF.

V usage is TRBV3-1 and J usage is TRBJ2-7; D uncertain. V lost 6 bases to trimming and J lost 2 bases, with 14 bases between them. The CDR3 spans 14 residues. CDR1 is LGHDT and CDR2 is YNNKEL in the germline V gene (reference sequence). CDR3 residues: CASSATVKPYEQYF. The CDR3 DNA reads TGTGCCAGCAGTGCTACGGTTAAGCCCTACGAGCAGTACTTC.

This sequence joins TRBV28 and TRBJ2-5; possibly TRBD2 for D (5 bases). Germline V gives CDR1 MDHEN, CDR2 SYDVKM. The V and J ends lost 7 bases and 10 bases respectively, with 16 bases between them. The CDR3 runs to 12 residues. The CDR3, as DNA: TGTGCCAGCAACCCACCGCGAGGGTACCAGTACTTC. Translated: CASNPPRGYQYF. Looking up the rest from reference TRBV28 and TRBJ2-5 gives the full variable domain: DVKVTQSSRYLVKRTGEKVFLECVQDMDHENMFWYRQDPGLGLRLIYFSYDVKMKEKGDIPEGYSVSREKKERFSLILESASTNQTSMYLCASNPPRGYQYFGPGTRLLVL.

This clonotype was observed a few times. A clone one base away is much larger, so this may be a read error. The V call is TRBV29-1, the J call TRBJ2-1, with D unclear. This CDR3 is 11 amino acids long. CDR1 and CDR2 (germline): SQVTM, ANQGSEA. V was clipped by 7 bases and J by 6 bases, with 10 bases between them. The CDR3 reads CSGEQGNEQFF. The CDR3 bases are TGCAGCGGTGAGCAAGGCAATGAGCAGTTCTTC.

CDR3 loop: CSAPWGTAPYEQYF. DNA of the CDR3: TGCAGTGCTCCTTGGGGGACAGCACCCTACGAGCAGTACTTC. The chain uses TRBV20-1 and TRBJ2-7; 7 nucleotides line up with TRBD1. Trimming took 5 bases from V and 2 from J; bases not matched to a gene: 9. Germline CDR1 DFQATT, CDR2 SNEGSKA (reference sequence). The CDR3 is 14 residues long.

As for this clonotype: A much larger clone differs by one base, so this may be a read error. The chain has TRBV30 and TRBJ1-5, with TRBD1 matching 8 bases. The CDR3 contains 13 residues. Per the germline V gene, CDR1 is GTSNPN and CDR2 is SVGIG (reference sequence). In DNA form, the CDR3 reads TGTGCCTGGGCCAGGGGGCAGAATCGGCCCCAGCATTTT. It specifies CAWARGQNRPQHF.

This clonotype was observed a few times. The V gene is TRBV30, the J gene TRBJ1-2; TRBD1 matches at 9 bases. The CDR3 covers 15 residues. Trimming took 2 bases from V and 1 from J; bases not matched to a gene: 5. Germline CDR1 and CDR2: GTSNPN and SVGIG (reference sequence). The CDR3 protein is CAWSPMTGGNYGYTF. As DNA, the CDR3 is TGTGCCTGGAGTCCGATGACAGGGGGTAACTATGGCTACACCTTC.